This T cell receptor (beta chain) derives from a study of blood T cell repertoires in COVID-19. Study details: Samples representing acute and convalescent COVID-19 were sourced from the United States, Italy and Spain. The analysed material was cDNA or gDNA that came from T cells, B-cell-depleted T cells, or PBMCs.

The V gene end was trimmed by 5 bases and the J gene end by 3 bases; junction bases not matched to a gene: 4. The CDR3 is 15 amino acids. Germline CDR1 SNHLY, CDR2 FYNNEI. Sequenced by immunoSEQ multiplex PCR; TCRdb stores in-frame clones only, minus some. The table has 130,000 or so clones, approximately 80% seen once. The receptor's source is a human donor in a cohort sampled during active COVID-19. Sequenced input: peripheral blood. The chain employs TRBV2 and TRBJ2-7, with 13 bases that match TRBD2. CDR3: CASSTRTSGSYEQYF. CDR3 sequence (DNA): TGTGCCAGCAGTACCCGGACTAGCGGGAGCTACGAGCAGTACTTC.